This TCR beta chain is from a study of T cell responses to AZD1222 COVID-19 vaccine. The table came from immunoSEQ multiplex PCR; TCRdb's copy has only in-frame clones and leaves some out. The table records approximately 100,000 clones, 80% to 90% of them present only once. Study-level points and caveats: Regions 160-218 and 743-854 held dominance among vaccine-associated CD4 TCRs, which spanned spike. Baseline serology detected seropositivity in only six or seven AZD1222 recipients.

Trimming pared 2 bases from V and 2 bases from J, leaving 13 bases between. Germline CDR1 and CDR2: ENHRY and SYGVKD. CDR3 length: 16 amino acids. Of note for this clone: The antigen remains undetermined.

V and J are TRBV10-3 and TRBJ1-3, with D maybe TRBD1 (6 bases). The sequence came from an adult in good health. The sequencing used peripheral blood, collected on day 0 of AZD1222 vaccination. The CDR3: CAISEIQGVAGNTIYF. The DNA of the CDR3 is TGTGCCATCAGTGAGATACAGGGAGTCGCTGGAAACACCATATATTTT.